What follows are 11 T cell receptor beta chains derived from one specimen sequenced in a study of T cell responses to AZD1222 COVID-19 vaccine. Profiling relied on immunoSEQ multiplex PCR, and the TCRdb table lists in-frame clones only, not all of them. The table shows 150,000 to 200,000 clones, with around nine tenths occurring only once. The material sequenced was peripheral blood, taken 28 days after the second AZD1222 dose. Source of these receptors: an adult who received the AZD1222 COVID-19 vaccine.

The chain recombines TRBV7-8 with TRBJ2-2, with D perhaps TRBD1 (5 bases). The CDR3 runs to 16 residues. Trimming took off 5 bases at V and 2 bases at J, with 15 bases between the two ends. Germline V lookup: CDR1 SGHVS, CDR2 FQNEAQ. The CDR3 here is CASSPVGVGNTGELFF. The CDR3, as DNA: TGTGCCAGCAGCCCAGTAGGGGTCGGCAACACCGGGGAGCTGTTTTTT.

The chain couples TRBV30 to TRBJ2-3; either TRBD1 or TRBD2 may fit D (5 bases each). V lost 0 bases to trimming and J lost 2 bases, with 12 bases between them. This CDR3 spans 15 amino acids. In germline, CDR1 is GTSNPN, CDR2 SVGIG (reference sequence). CDR3 nucleotide sequence: TGTGCCTGGAGTGTAGAGAGGGGTTACACAGATACGCAGTATTTT. Translated: CAWSVERGYTDTQYF.

This clone was counted a single time. Other DNA variants within this sample encode the same CDR3. V gene TRBV18 combines with J gene TRBJ1-2; D unclear. The CDR3 is 15 residues long. V lost 3 bases, J lost 2 bases, and 13 bases lay in between. Per the germline V gene, CDR1 is KGHSH and CDR2 is LQKENI. CDR3 coding DNA: TGTGCCAGCTCACCTCTTCCTGGGCAAAACTATGGCTACACCTTC. It codes for CASSPLPGQNYGYTF.

This chain joins TRBV19 and TRBJ2-5, with 12 positions matching TRBD2. The CDR3 contains 18 residues. Trimming took 5 bases from V and 0 from J; bases not matched to a gene: 10. CDR1 is LNHDA, CDR2 SQIVND, per germline (reference sequence). CDR3 DNA sequence: TGTGCCAGTAGTGGCTCCGGGCTAGCGGGGGGGTACCAAGAGACCCAGTACTTC. Its protein product is CASSGSGLAGGYQETQYF.

This clone was seen only once. The J gene is TRBJ2-2, the V gene TRBV9; 7 positions match TRBD1. CDR1 is SGDLS, CDR2 YYNGEE, per germline. The V and J ends lost 3 bases and 0 bases, in that order; junction bases with no gene match: 5. This CDR3 region has 16 residues. This chain's CDR3 is CASSARQGTNTGELFF. The CDR3 DNA reads TGTGCCAGCAGCGCCCGACAGGGTACGAACACCGGGGAGCTGTTTTTT.

V and J are TRBV5-4 and TRBJ2-1; perhaps TRBD2 as D (5 bases). With 4 bases removed from V and 2 bases from J, the gap between germline ends came to 19 bases. The germline V gene has CDR1 SGHNT and CDR2 YYREEE (reference sequence). CDR3 length: 17 amino acids. The CDR3 region has the DNA TGTGCCAGCAGCGCGACCCGGACTCCAAAGCCCTACAATGAGCAGTTCTTC. Protein sequence: CASSATRTPKPYNEQFF.

The chain couples TRBV6-4 to TRBJ2-5, with D maybe TRBD1 (5 bases). The CDR3 has 13 amino acids. Germline CDR1 is MRHNA and CDR2 is SNTAGT. Trimming removed 6 bases from V and 5 bases from J, with 13 bases in between. CDR3 region: CASSRDFGETQYF. CDR3 in DNA: TGTGCCAGCAGCAGGGATTTTGGGGAGACCCAGTACTTC.

V gene TRBV12-3 or TRBV12-4 combines with J gene TRBJ2-7, with D perhaps assigned TRBD1 or TRBD2 (5 bases each). The CDR3 has 13 amino acids. The V gene lost 3 bases and the J gene lost 2 bases, with 8 bases spanning the gap. The CDR3 here is CASSFGGAYEQYF. The CDR3 nucleotides read TGTGCCAGCAGTTTTGGGGGTGCCTACGAGCAGTACTTC.

The rearrangement joins TRBV19 to TRBJ1-2, with unresolved D. Per germline, CDR1 LNHDA and CDR2 SQIVND (reference sequence). Trimming took off 5 bases at V and 7 bases at J, with 26 bases between the two ends. This CDR3 has 17 residues. The CDR3: CASSPNGALIQELGYTF. The CDR3 DNA sequence: TGTGCCAGTAGTCCAAACGGAGCCCTAATCCAAGAGCTTGGCTACACCTTC.

The rearrangement joins TRBV9 to TRBJ1-1; TRBD1 is a possible D gene (6 bases). Germline V gene lookup returns CDR1 SGDLS and CDR2 YYNGEE. The CDR3 covers 15 residues. V gave up 0 bases and J gave up 4 bases, with 13 bases separating them. The CDR3 sequence: CASSVALQGSTEAFF. In DNA, the CDR3 is TGTGCCAGCAGCGTAGCTCTACAGGGCTCCACTGAAGCTTTCTTT.

This chain links TRBV15 with TRBJ2-1; TRBD2 is a possible D gene (5 bases). The CDR3 is 13 amino acids. The germline gives CDR1 LNHNV, CDR2 YYDKDF (reference sequence). Trimming shortened V by 3 bases and J by 9 bases, and 12 bases separated the two germline ends. The CDR3 sequence: CATSRDVGSEQFF. The CDR3 DNA reads as TGTGCCACCAGCAGGGATGTGGGGAGTGAGCAGTTCTTC.